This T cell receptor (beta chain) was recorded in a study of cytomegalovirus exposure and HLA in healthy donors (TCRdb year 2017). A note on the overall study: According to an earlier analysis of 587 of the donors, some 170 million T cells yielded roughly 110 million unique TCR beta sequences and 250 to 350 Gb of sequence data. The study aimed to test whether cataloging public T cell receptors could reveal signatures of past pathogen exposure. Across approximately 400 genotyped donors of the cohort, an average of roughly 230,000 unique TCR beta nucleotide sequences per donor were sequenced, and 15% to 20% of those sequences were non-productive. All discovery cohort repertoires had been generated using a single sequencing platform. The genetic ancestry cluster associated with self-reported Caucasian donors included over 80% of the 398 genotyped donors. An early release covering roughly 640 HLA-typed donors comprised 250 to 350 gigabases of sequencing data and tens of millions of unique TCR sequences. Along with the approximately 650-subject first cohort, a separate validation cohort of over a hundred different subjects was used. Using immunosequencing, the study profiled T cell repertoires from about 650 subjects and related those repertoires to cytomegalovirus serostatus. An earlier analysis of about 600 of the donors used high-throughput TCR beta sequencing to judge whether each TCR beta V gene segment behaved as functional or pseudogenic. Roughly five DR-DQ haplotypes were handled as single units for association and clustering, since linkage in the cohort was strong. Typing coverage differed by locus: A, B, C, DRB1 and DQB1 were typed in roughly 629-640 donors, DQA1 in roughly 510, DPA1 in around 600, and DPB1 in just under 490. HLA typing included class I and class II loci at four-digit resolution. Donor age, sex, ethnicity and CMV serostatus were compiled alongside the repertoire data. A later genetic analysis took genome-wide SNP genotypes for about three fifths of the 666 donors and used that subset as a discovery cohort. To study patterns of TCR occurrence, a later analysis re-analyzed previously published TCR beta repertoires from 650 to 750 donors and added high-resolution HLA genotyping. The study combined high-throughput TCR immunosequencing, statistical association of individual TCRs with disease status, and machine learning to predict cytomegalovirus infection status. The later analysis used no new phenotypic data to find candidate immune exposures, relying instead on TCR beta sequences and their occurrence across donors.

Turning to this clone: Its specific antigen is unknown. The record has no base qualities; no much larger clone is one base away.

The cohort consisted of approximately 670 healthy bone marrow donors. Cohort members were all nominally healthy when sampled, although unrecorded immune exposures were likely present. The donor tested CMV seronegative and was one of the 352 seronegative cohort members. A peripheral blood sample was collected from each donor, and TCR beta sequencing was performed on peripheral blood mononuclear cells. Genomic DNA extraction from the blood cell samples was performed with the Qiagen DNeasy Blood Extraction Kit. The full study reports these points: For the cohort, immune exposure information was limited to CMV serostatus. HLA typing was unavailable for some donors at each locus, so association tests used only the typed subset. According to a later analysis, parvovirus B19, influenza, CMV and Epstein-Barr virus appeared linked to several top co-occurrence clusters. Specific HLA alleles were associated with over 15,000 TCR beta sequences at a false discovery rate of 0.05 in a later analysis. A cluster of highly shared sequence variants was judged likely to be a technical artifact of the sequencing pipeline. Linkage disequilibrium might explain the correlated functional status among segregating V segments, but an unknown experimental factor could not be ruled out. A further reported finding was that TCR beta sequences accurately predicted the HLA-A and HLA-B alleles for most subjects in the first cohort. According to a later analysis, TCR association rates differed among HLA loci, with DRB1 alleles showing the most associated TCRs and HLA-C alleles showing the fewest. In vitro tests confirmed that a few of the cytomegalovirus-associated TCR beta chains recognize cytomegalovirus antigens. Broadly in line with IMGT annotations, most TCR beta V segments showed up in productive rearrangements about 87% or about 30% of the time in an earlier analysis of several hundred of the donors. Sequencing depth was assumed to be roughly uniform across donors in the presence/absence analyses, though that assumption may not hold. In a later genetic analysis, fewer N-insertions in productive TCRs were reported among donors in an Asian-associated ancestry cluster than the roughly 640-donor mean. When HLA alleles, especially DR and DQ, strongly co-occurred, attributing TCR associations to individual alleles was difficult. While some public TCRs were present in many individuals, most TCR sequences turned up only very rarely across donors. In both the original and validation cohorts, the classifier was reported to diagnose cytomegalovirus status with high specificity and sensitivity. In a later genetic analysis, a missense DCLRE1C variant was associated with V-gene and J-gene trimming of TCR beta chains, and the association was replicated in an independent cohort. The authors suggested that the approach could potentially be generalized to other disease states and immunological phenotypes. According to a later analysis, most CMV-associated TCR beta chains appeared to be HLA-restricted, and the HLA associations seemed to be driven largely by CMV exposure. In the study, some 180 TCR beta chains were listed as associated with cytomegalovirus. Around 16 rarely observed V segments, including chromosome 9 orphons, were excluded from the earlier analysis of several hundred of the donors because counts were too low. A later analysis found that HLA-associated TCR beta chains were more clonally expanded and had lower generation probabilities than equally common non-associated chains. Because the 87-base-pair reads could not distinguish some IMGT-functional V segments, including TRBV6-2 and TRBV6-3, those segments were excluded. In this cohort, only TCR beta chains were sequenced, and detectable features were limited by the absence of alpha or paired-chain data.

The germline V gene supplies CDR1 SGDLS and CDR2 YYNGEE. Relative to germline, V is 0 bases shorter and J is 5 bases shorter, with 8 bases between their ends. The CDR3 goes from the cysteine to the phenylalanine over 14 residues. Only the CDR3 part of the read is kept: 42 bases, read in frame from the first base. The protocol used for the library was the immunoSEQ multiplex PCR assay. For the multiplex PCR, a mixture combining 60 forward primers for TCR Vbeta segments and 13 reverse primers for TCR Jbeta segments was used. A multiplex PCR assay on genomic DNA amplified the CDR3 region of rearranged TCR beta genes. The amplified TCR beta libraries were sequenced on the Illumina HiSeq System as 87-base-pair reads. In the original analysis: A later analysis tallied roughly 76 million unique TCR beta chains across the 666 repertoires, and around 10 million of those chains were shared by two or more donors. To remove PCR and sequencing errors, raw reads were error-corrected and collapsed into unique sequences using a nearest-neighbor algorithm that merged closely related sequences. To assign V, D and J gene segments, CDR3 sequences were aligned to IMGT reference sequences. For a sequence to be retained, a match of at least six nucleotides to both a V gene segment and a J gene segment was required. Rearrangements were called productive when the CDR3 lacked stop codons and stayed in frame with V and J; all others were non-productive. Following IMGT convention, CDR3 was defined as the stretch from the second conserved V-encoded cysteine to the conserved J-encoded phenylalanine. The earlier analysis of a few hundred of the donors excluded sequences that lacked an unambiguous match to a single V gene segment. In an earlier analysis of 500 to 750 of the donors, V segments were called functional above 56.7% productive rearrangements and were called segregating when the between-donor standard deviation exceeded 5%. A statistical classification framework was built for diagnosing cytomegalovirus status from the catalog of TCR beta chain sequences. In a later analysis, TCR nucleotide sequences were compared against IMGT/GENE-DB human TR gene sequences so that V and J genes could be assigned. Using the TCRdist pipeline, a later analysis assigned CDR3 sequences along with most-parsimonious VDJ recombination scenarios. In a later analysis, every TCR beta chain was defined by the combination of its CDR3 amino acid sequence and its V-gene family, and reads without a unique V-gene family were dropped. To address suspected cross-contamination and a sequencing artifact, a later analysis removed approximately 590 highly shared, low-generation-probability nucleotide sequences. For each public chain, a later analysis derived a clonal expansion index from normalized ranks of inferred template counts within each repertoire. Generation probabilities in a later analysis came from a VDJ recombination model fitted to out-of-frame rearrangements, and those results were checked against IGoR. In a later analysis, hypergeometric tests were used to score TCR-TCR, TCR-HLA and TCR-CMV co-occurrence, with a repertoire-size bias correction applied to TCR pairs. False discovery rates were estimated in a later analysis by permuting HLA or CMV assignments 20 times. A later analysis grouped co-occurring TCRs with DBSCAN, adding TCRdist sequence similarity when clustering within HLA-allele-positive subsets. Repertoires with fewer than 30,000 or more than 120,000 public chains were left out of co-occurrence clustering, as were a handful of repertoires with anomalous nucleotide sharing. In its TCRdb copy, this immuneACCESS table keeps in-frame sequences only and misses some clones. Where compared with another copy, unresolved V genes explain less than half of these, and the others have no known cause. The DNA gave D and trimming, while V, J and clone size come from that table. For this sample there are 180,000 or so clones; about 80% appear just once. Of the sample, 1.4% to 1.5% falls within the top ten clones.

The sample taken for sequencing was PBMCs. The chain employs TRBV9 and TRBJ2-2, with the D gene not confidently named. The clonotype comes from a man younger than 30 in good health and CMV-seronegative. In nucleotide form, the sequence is TGTGCCAGCAGCGTAGCGGTCGTTACCGGGGAGCTGTTTTTT. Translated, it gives CASSVAVVTGELFF.